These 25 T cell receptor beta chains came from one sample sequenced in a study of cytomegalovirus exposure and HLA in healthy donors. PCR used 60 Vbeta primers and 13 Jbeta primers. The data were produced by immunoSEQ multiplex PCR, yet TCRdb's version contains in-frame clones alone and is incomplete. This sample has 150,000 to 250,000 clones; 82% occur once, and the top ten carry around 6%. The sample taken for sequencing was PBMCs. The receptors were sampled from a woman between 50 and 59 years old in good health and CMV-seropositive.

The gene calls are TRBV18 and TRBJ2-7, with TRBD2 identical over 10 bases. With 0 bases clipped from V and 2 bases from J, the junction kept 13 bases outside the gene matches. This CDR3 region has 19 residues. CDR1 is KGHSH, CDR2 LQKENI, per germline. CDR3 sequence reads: CASSPPITQREGTTYEQYF. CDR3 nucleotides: TGTGCCAGCTCACCACCGATCACCCAGCGGGAGGGAACTACCTACGAGCAGTACTTC.

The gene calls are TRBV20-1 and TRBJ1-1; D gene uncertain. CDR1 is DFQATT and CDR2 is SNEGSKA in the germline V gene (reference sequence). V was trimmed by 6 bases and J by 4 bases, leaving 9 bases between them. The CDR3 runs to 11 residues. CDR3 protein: CSALPGTEAFF. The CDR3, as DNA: TGCAGTGCCCTCCCGGGCACTGAAGCTTTCTTT.

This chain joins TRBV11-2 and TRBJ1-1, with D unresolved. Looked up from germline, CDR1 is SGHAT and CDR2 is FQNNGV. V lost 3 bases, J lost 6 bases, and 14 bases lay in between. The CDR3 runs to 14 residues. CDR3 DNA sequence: TGTGCCAGCAGCTTTAAGGTTCGGAGGCCTGAAGCTTTCTTT. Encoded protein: CASSFKVRRPEAFF.

In DNA form, the CDR3 reads TGCGCCAGCAGCCAGATGGGCAGGACTAGCAGGATCGCTAGCACAGATACGCAGTATTTT. Protein: CASSQMGRTSRIASTDTQYF. V is TRBV4-1 and J is TRBJ2-3; TRBD2 agrees at 8 bases. The V gene end was trimmed by 3 bases and the J gene end by 0 bases; junction bases not matched to a gene: 17. Germline values: CDR1 MGHRA, CDR2 YSYEKL. The length of the CDR3 is 20 residues.

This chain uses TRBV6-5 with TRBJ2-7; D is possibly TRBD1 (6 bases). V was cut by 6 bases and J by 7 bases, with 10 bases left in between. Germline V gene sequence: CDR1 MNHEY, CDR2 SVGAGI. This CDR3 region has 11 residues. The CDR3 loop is CASSRGREQYF. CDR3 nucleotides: TGTGCCAGCAGCAGGGGTCGGGAGCAGTACTTC.

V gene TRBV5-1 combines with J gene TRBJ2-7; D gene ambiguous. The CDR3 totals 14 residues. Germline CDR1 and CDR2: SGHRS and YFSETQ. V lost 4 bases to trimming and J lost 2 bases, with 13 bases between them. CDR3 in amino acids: CASSPRRYPYEQYF. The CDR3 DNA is TGCGCCAGCAGCCCAAGGAGATATCCCTACGAGCAGTACTTC.

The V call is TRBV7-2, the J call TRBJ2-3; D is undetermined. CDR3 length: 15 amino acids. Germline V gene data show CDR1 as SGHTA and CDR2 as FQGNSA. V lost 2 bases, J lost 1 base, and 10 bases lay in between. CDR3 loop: CASSLPPTGTDTQYF. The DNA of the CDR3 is TGTGCCAGCAGCTTACCCCCGACTGGCACAGATACGCAGTATTTT. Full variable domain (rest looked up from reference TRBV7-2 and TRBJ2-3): GAGVSQSPSNKVTEKGKDVELRCDPISGHTALYWYRQSLGQGLEFLIYFQGNSAPDKSGLPSDRFSAERTGGSVSTLTIQRTQQEDSAVYLCASSLPPTGTDTQYFGPGTRLTVL.

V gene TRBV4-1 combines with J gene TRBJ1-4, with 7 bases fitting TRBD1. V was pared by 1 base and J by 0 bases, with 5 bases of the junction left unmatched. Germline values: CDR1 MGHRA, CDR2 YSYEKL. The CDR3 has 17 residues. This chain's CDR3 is CASSQVGQRATNEKLFF. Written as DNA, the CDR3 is TGCGCCAGCAGCCAAGTGGGACAGAGAGCAACTAATGAAAAACTGTTTTTT.

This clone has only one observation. CDR3 coding DNA: TGTGCCAGCAGTCCATCACCCCAGGGTATTGGAAACACCATATATTTT. Translated: CASSPSPQGIGNTIYF. The rearrangement links TRBV27 to TRBJ1-3; possible D gene TRBD1, 5 bases. From germline, CDR1 is MNHEY and CDR2 SMNVEV (reference sequence). This CDR3 region has 16 residues. V gave up 5 bases and J gave up 3 bases, with 17 bases separating them.

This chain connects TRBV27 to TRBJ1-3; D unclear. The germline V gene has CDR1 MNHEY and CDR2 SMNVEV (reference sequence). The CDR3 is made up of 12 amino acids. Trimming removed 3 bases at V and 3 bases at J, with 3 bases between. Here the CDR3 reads CASSLRGNTIYF. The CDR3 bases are TGTGCCAGCAGTTTGCGTGGAAACACCATATATTTT.

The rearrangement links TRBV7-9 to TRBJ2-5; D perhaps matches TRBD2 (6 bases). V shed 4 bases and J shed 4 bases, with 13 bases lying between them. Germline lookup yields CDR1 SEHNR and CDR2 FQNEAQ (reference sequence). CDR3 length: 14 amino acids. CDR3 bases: TGTGCCAGCAGCTACGGGACGGAGGGAGAGACCCAGTACTTC. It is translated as CASSYGTEGETQYF.

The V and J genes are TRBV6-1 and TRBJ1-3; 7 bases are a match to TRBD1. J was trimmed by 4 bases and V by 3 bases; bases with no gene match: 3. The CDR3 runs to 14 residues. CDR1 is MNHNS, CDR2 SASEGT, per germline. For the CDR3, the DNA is TGTGCCAGCAGTGACGGGACAGTCGGAAACACCATATATTTT. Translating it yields CASSDGTVGNTIYF.

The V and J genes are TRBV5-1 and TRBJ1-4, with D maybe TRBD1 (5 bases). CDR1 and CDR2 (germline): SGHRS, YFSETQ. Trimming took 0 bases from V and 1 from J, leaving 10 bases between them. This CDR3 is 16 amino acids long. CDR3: CASSLEGRGTNEKLFF. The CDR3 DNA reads TGCGCCAGCAGCTTGGAAGGGAGGGGAACTAATGAAAAACTGTTTTTT.

In DNA, the CDR3 is TGTGCCTGGACATTAGGGAGGGAGGGAAACACCATATATTTT. Protein sequence: CAWTLGREGNTIYF. The rearrangement uses TRBV30 and TRBJ1-3; D not resolved. Germline lookup yields CDR1 GTSNPN and CDR2 SVGIG (reference sequence). The CDR3 has 14 residues. Trimming stripped 4 bases from V and 4 bases from J, with 14 bases between.

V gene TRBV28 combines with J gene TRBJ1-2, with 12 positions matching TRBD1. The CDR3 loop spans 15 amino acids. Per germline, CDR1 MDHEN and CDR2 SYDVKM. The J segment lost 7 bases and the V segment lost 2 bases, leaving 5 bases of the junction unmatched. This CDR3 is CASSLPGQGARGYTF. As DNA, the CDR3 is TGTGCCAGCAGTTTACCGGGACAGGGGGCGCGTGGCTACACCTTC.

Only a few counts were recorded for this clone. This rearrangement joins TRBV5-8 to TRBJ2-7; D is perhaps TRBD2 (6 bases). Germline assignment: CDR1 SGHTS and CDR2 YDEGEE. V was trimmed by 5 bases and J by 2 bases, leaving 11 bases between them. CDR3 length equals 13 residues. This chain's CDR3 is CASRGGSPYEQYF. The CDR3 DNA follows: TGTGCCAGCAGGGGAGGTTCACCCTACGAGCAGTACTTC.

This chain's CDR3 is CASSRFRGQGATYNEQFF. The CDR3, as DNA: TGTGCCAGCAGCCGATTCCGAGGACAGGGGGCGACCTACAATGAGCAGTTCTTC. The V call is TRBV7-9, the J call TRBJ2-1; 11 bases agree with TRBD1. Per germline, CDR1 SEHNR and CDR2 FQNEAQ (reference sequence). CDR3 length: 18 residues. V lost 5 bases and J lost 2; bases outside the gene matches: 11.

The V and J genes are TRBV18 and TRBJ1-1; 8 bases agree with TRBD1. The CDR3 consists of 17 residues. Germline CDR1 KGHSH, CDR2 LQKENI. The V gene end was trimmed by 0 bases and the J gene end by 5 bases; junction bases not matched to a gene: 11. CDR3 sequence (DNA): TGTGCCAGCTCACCACCGGGACAGGCTTTCGGTGTAACTGAAGCTTTCTTT. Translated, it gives CASSPPGQAFGVTEAFF.

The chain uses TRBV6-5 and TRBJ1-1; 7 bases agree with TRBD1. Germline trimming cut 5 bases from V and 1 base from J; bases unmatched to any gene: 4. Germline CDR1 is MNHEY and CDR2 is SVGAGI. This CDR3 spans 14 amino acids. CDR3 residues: CASSRGQPNTEAFF. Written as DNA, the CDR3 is TGTGCCAGCAGTCGGGGACAGCCGAACACTGAAGCTTTCTTT.

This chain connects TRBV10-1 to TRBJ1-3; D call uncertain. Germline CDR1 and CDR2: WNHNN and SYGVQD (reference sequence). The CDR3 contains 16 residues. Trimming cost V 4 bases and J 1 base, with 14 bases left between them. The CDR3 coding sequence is TGCGCCAGCAGTGGTAACCGGGAACCATCTGGAAACACCATATATTTT. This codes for CASSGNREPSGNTIYF.

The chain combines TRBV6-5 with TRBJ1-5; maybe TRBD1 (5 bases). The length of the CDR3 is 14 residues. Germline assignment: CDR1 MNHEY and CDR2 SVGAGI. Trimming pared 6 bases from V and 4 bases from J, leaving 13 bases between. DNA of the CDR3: TGTGCCAGCAGGCCCAGGGTATCGAATCAGCCCCAGCATTTT. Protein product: CASRPRVSNQPQHF.

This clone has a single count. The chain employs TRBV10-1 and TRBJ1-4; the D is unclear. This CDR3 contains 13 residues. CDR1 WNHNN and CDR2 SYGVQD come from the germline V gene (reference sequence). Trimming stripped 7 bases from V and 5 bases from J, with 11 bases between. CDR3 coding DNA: TGCGCCAGCACGGAGGGTCCGAATGAAAAACTGTTTTTT. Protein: CASTEGPNEKLFF.

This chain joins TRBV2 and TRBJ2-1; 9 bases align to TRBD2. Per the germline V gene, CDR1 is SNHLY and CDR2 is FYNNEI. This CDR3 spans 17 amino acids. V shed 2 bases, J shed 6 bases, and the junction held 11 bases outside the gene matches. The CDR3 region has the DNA TGTGCCAGCAGTGAATGGTATGGGCGGGGGGGCCCCAATGAGCAGTTCTTC. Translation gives CASSEWYGRGGPNEQFF.

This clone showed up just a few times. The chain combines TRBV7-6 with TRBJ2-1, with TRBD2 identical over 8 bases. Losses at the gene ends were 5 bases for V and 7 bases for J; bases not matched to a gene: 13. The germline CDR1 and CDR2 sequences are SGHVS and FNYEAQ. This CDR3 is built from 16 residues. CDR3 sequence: CASSAAGAFKGNEQFF. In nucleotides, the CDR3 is TGTGCCAGCAGCGCAGCGGGAGCCTTTAAGGGAAATGAGCAGTTCTTC.

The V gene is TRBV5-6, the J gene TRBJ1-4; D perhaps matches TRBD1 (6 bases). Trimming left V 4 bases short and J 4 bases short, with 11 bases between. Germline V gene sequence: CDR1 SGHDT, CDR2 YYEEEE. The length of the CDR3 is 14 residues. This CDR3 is CASSVGHLNEKLFF. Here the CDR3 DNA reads TGTGCCAGCAGCGTGGGACATCTTAATGAAAAACTGTTTTTT.